This TCR beta chain stems from a study of blood T cell repertoires in COVID-19. The CDR3 length is 14 residues. Deletions cut 5 bases from V and 8 bases from J, with 18 bases between. Looked up from germline, CDR1 is SGHTA and CDR2 is FQGNSA. In the authors' workflow: Reference gene primers were amplified, and this amplification served to estimate nucleated cell counts. The protocol was immunoSEQ multiplex PCR, while the TCRdb copy is restricted to in-frame clones and leaves out a portion. The V and J calls and the clone size are those of that table, but D and trimming were determined from the DNA. The data contain a few hundred thousand clones, about nine tenths of them seen just once; the ten biggest clones take up 2.5%.

The sample comprised PBMCs or T cells enriched from blood (not recorded which). The V gene is TRBV7-2, the J gene TRBJ1-2; D remains unclear. The TCR originated in a woman aged 40 to 50 with acute COVID-19. CDR3 residues: CASSVRRGSGGYTF. The CDR3 DNA reads as TGTGCCAGCAGCGTCAGGCGGGGATCGGGAGGCTACACCTTC.